A single sample is the source of the 14 T cell receptor beta chains below, sequenced in a study of blood T cell repertoires in COVID-19. TCRdb keeps only in-frame clones here, not all; method: immunoSEQ multiplex PCR. The table records 150,000 or so clones, about 81% of them present only once. The sequencing sample was made of peripheral blood. Receptors were obtained from a man aged 60 to 69 with active or convalescent COVID-19.

V is TRBV9 and J is TRBJ2-3, with D possibly TRBD2 on 6 matching bases. Trimming cost V 2 bases and J 5 bases, with 12 bases left between them. This CDR3 region has 14 residues. Germline-derived CDR1 and CDR2 are SGDLS and YYNGEE. CDR3 sequence: CASSVRGSGDTQYF. The CDR3 DNA reads TGTGCCAGCAGCGTTCGGGGGAGCGGAGATACGCAGTATTTT.

The chain uses TRBV2 and TRBJ2-1, with 8 bases identical to TRBD2. V shed 4 bases and J 0 bases; nucleotides not matched to a gene: 5. The germline gives CDR1 SNHLY, CDR2 FYNNEI. The CDR3 has 16 residues. The CDR3, as DNA: TGTGCCAGCAGTGCACTAGCGGCTAGCTCCTACAATGAGCAGTTCTTC. Translation: CASSALAASSYNEQFF.

This chain connects TRBV19 to TRBJ2-3, with TRBD2 identical over 13 bases. The germline V gene has CDR1 LNHDA and CDR2 SQIVND (reference sequence). The CDR3 loop spans 15 amino acids. V trimming: 6 bases; J trimming: 7 bases; junction bases outside the gene matches: 7. CDR3 nucleotide sequence: TGTGCCAGTAGCGGACTAGCGGGAGCGAGACATACGCAGTATTTT. Amino acid sequence: CASSGLAGARHTQYF.

The rearrangement uses TRBV21-1 and TRBJ1-1. TRBV21-1 is a pseudogene locus. CDR3 size: 12 residues. CDR3 nucleotides: TGTGCCAGGCCGACGTGGCGGGCTGAAGCTTTCTTT. Amino acid sequence: CARPTWRAEAFF.

V is TRBV7-9 and J is TRBJ2-2; TRBD1 is a possible D gene (6 bases). The length of the CDR3 is 14 residues. V was cut by 4 bases and J by 3 bases, with 9 bases left in between. Germline CDR1 reads SEHNR; CDR2 reads FQNEAQ (reference sequence). CDR3: CASSSGQHTGELFF. The CDR3 DNA reads TGTGCCAGCAGCTCGGGACAACACACCGGGGAGCTGTTTTTT.

Written as DNA, the CDR3 is TGTGCCAGCAGCTTAGGAGGGTTACATGGAGAGACCCAGTACTTC. Translated: CASSLGGLHGETQYF. This chain connects TRBV7-3 to TRBJ2-5; D might be TRBD2 (6 bases). Trimming took off 2 bases at V and 4 bases at J, with 14 bases between the two ends. Germline V CDR1 and CDR2: SGHTA, FQGTGA. The CDR3 is 15 amino acids.

The V call is TRBV28, the J call TRBJ2-3; 7 nucleotides align to TRBD2. Per the germline V gene, CDR1 is MDHEN and CDR2 is SYDVKM. J lost 4 bases, V lost 10 bases, and 8 bases had no gene match. This CDR3 comprises 13 residues. The CDR3 loop is CATMTSLADTQYF. The CDR3 DNA reads as TGTGCCACCATGACTAGCTTGGCAGATACGCAGTATTTT.

The DNA of the CDR3 is TGCGCCAGCAGCTCGACTAGCGGGAGGGCCGGTGTGGGCGAGCAGTACTTC. Its translation: CASSSTSGRAGVGEQYF. The chain has TRBV5-1 and TRBJ2-7; 14 nucleotides line up with TRBD2. This CDR3 is 17 amino acids long. Germline loops: CDR1 SGHRS, CDR2 YFSETQ. V trimming: 3 bases; J trimming: 6 bases; junction bases outside the gene matches: 11.

This clone was observed a handful of times. Compared with germline, one end of the junction differs, possibly owing to a read error. This sequence joins TRBV7-7 and TRBJ2-2; 15 bases align to TRBD2. Germline CDR1 and CDR2: SSHAT and FNYEAQ (reference sequence). CDR3 size: 19 residues. In DNA form, the CDR3 reads TGTGCTAGCAGCTTTAGGACTAGCGGGAGGGCCCTGAACACCGGGGAGCTGTTTTTT. The encoded protein is CASSFRTSGRALNTGELFF.

The sample holds a few counts of this clone. The chain employs TRBV3-1 (or the pseudogene TRBV3-2) and TRBJ1-1; the D gene is possibly TRBD1 (5 bases). Germline V gene lookup returns CDR1 LGHDT and CDR2 YNNKEL (reference sequence). Trimming shortened V by 7 bases and J by 5 bases, and 11 bases separated the two germline ends. The CDR3 contains 12 residues. As DNA, the CDR3 is TGTGCCAGCACCGCTCAGGGAACTGAAGCTTTCTTT. This encodes CASTAQGTEAFF.

This chain joins TRBV7-8 and TRBJ1-4; 8 nucleotides match TRBD1. CDR1 SGHVS and CDR2 FQNEAQ come from the germline V gene. The CDR3 loop spans 14 amino acids. J lost 7 bases, V lost 6 bases, and 7 bases had no gene match. In nucleotides, the CDR3 is TGTGCCAGCAGTTTAAGCGGGACAGGTGAAAAACTGTTTTTT. Amino acids: CASSLSGTGEKLFF.

The chain links TRBV29-1 to TRBJ2-5; TRBD2 agrees at 9 bases. CDR1 is SQVTM, CDR2 ANQGSEA, per germline. This CDR3 comprises 13 residues. V dropped 5 bases and J dropped 5; count of bases not matched to a gene: 6. The CDR3 is CSVLAGVMETQYF. In nucleotides, the CDR3 is TGCAGCGTTTTAGCGGGAGTAATGGAGACCCAGTACTTC.

The V gene is TRBV12-3 or TRBV12-4, the J gene TRBJ1-1; the match to TRBD1 covers 8 bases. After removal of 8 bases from V and 3 bases from J, the junction contained 5 bases not matched to a gene. The CDR3 consists of 13 residues. The CDR3 here is CASGRDRYTEAFF. In nucleotides, the CDR3 is TGTGCCAGCGGGAGGGACAGGTACACTGAAGCTTTCTTT.

The chain combines TRBV19 with TRBJ1-1; D call uncertain. Trimming removed 5 bases at V and 4 bases at J, with 8 bases between. Per the germline V gene, CDR1 is LNHDA and CDR2 is SQIVND (reference sequence). The CDR3 is 12 residues long. The CDR3 coding sequence is TGTGCCAGTAGTCGGTATTTCACTGAAGCTTTCTTT. Translating it yields CASSRYFTEAFF. Looking up the rest from reference TRBV19 and TRBJ1-1 gives the full variable domain: DGGITQSPKYLFRKEGQNVTLSCEQNLNHDAMYWYRQDPGQGLRLIYYSQIVNDFQKGDIAEGYSVSREKKESFPLTVTSAQKNPTAFYLCASSRYFTEAFFGQGTRLTVV.